The 23 T cell receptor beta chains below were found in one sample sequenced in a study of blood T cell repertoires in COVID-19. Libraries were prepared by immunoSEQ multiplex PCR; TCRdb keeps only in-frame clonotypes and omits some of them. The sample contains 200,000 to 250,000 clones, about 85% of which appear only once. Sequences were obtained from peripheral blood. The receptors stem from a middle-aged man with acute or convalescent COVID-19.

The CDR3 is CASSLGGVMNTEAFF. CDR3 bases: TGTGCCAGCTCATTAGGGGGGGTCATGAACACTGAAGCTTTCTTT. The chain recombines TRBV18 with TRBJ1-1; perhaps TRBD1 as D (6 bases). The V end was cut by 5 bases, the J end by 0 bases, with 13 bases between. Looked up from germline, CDR1 is KGHSH and CDR2 is LQKENI. CDR3 length: 15 residues.

The rearrangement uses TRBV27 and TRBJ1-6; no definite D call. Germline lookup yields CDR1 MNHEY and CDR2 SMNVEV (reference sequence). CDR3 size: 15 residues. V lost 6 bases, J lost 6 bases, and 15 bases lay in between. The chain's CDR3 is CASSATAASNSPLHF. The CDR3 DNA reads TGTGCCAGCAGCGCTACCGCGGCGTCTAATTCACCCCTCCACTTT.

To note about this clone: Other DNA sequences in the sample encode the same CDR3. The chain links TRBV27 to TRBJ2-7; possibly TRBD1 for D (6 bases). Germline V gives CDR1 MNHEY, CDR2 SMNVEV (reference sequence). Trimming took 9 bases from V and 3 from J, leaving 15 bases between them. The CDR3 contains 13 residues. The CDR3 region is CASSPGAVYEQYF. The CDR3 DNA is TGTGCCAGTAGCCCAGGGGCTGTCTACGAGCAGTACTTC.

V is TRBV18 and J is TRBJ2-6; 8 nucleotides line up with TRBD1. Unmatched junction bases numbered 7, after V lost 1 base and J lost 2 bases. Germline values: CDR1 KGHSH, CDR2 LQKENI. The CDR3 contains 18 residues. CDR3 sequence (DNA): TGTGCCAGCTCACCACAACTACAGGGGGGCGCTGGGGCCAACGTCCTGACTTTC. Its protein is CASSPQLQGGAGANVLTF.

The chain recombines TRBV28 with TRBJ2-5; maybe TRBD1 (5 bases). The CDR3 has 14 amino acids. V was clipped by 5 bases and J by 5 bases, with 15 bases between them. Germline V gene sequence: CDR1 MDHEN, CDR2 SYDVKM. The CDR3 nucleotides are TGTGCCAGCAGTCCTCTGAGGACATGGGAGACCCAGTACTTC. Amino acids: CASSPLRTWETQYF.

V usage is TRBV9 and J usage is TRBJ2-2; D gene unclear. V shed 0 bases and J shed 6 bases, with 6 bases lying between them. The CDR3 length is 13 residues. In germline, CDR1 is SGDLS, CDR2 YYNGEE. In DNA, the CDR3 is TGTGCCAGCAGCGTAGATGCGGCCGGGGAGCTGTTTTTT. Translated, it gives CASSVDAAGELFF.

This clone has just one count. The V gene is TRBV6-5, the J gene TRBJ2-5; TRBD2 is a possible D gene (6 bases). This CDR3 has 16 residues. Trimming shortened V by 0 bases and J by 5 bases, and 16 bases separated the two germline ends. From germline, CDR1 is MNHEY and CDR2 SVGAGI. Here the CDR3 DNA reads TGTGCCAGCAGTTACTCGATTAGGCGGGGTTTGGAGACCCAGTACTTC. This gives the protein CASSYSIRRGLETQYF.

V and J are TRBV28 and TRBJ1-1; 12 bases align to TRBD1. The V and J ends lost 3 bases and 1 base, in that order; junction bases with no gene match: 3. The V gene's germline CDR1 is MDHEN and CDR2 SYDVKM. The CDR3 is 16 residues long. CDR3 in DNA: TGTGCCAGCAGTTTGGGACAGGGGGCTGGGAACACTGAAGCTTTCTTT. This sequence encodes CASSLGQGAGNTEAFF.

This clone has only one observation. The rearrangement joins TRBV4-1 to TRBJ1-2, with D perhaps matching TRBD1 (5 bases). CDR1 is MGHRA and CDR2 is YSYEKL in the germline V gene. The CDR3 is 17 amino acids. Trimming took 0 bases from V and 2 from J, leaving 16 bases between them. The CDR3 is CASSQDNLGAYNYGYTF. The CDR3 region has the DNA TGCGCCAGCAGCCAAGATAATTTAGGGGCTTACAACTATGGCTACACCTTC.

The V call is TRBV5-1, the J call TRBJ2-7, with unresolved D. V lost 5 bases and J 5 bases, leaving 8 bases between the germline ends. Germline V lookup: CDR1 SGHRS, CDR2 YFSETQ. This CDR3 region has 11 residues. The CDR3 DNA is TGCGCCAGCAGACTTTTTGACGAGCAGTACTTC. Translating gives CASRLFDEQYF.

The CDR3, as DNA: TGTGCCAGCAGATTAAAGGGGATGAACACTGAAGCTTTCTTT. It encodes CASRLKGMNTEAFF. V and J are TRBV5-4 and TRBJ1-1; tentative D call: TRBD1 (5 bases). Trimming took 5 bases from V and 0 from J, leaving 11 bases between them. CDR3 length: 14 residues. Germline loops: CDR1 SGHNT, CDR2 YYREEE (reference sequence).

The chain uses TRBV30 and TRBJ1-6; TRBD1 matches 11 bases. The CDR3 consists of 14 residues. Trimming took 4 bases from V and 6 from J; bases not matched to a gene: 2. In germline, CDR1 is GTSNPN, CDR2 SVGIG (reference sequence). The CDR3 DNA reads as TGTGCCTGGACCGGGACAGGGGGTAATTCACCCCTCCACTTT. Residues: CAWTGTGGNSPLHF.

The chain couples TRBV30 to TRBJ1-5, with D hard to call. CDR1 is GTSNPN and CDR2 is SVGIG in the germline V gene (reference sequence). The CDR3 has 13 amino acids. V lost 3 bases, J lost 4 bases, and 10 bases lay in between. Here the CDR3 DNA reads TGTGCCTGGAGCGCCGGGGTAAATCAGCCCCAGCATTTT. Its protein is CAWSAGVNQPQHF.

The chain uses TRBV7-2 and TRBJ1-2, with D tentatively TRBD1 (6 bases). V lost 5 bases and J 7 bases, leaving 20 bases between the germline ends. CDR1 and CDR2 from the germline V gene are SGHTA and FQGNSA. The CDR3 spans 15 residues. The CDR3 is CASSTPDRTRGGYTF. CDR3 nucleotide sequence: TGTGCCAGCAGCACCCCAGACAGGACAAGGGGTGGCTACACCTTC.

The chain employs TRBV5-4 and TRBJ2-2, with 7 bases lining up with TRBD1. J was trimmed by 5 bases and V by 0 bases; bases with no gene match: 7. The CDR3 length is 16 residues. Germline V gene sequence: CDR1 SGHNT, CDR2 YYREEE (reference sequence). CDR3 coding DNA: TGTGCCAGCAGCTTGGGGAGGCGACAGGGTACCGGGGAGCTGTTTTTT. Translating it yields CASSLGRRQGTGELFF.

This clone is a singleton in its sample. The chain couples TRBV4-2 to TRBJ1-4; a weak D match, TRBD1 (5 bases). Deletions cut 3 bases from V and 10 bases from J, with 15 bases between. The CDR3 is 14 amino acids. Germline V gene sequence: CDR1 LGHNA, CDR2 YNFKEQ. CDR3 amino acids: CASSQGQGGGKLFF. CDR3 bases: TGTGCCAGCAGCCAGGGGCAGGGTGGCGGAAAACTGTTTTTT.

The chain is built from TRBV6-5 and TRBJ1-1; D is undetermined. This CDR3 is 14 amino acids long. V gave up 5 bases and J gave up 0 bases, with 10 bases separating them. CDR1 and CDR2 from the germline V gene are MNHEY and SVGAGI. The CDR3 DNA is TGTGCCAGCAGTATAGAGACACTGAACACTGAAGCTTTCTTT. This gives the protein CASSIETLNTEAFF.

Note on this clone: A much larger clone differs from this one at a single base, so this may be a read error. Other nucleotide sequences in the sample specify the same CDR3. In DNA form, the CDR3 reads TGTGCCAGCAGTTTACAGGGGAACACTGAAGCTTTCTTT. It is translated as CASSLQGNTEAFF. The V and J genes are TRBV12-3 or TRBV12-4 and TRBJ1-1; TRBD1 is a possible D gene (5 bases). V was pared by 2 bases and J by 1 base, with 5 bases between. The CDR3 is 13 residues long.

The gene calls are TRBV6-5 and TRBJ1-1, with 8 bases fitting TRBD1. Germline-derived CDR1 and CDR2 are MNHEY and SVGAGI. CDR3 size: 15 residues. Unmatched junction bases numbered 6, after V lost 5 bases and J lost 1 base. The CDR3 is CASSKNRGGNTEAFF. CDR3 sequence (DNA): TGTGCCAGCAGTAAAAACAGGGGGGGGAACACTGAAGCTTTCTTT.

This sequence joins TRBV15 and TRBJ1-1; 7 nucleotides align to TRBD1. The CDR3 is 15 amino acids. V lost 1 base and J lost 0; bases outside the gene matches: 2. Germline V gene lookup returns CDR1 LNHNV and CDR2 YYDKDF (reference sequence). The CDR3 here is CATSRAQGMNTEAFF. Here the CDR3 DNA reads TGTGCCACCAGCAGAGCACAGGGGATGAACACTGAAGCTTTCTTT. Together with reference TRBV15 and TRBJ1-1, the CDR3 gives the full variable domain: DAMVIQNPRYQVTQFGKPVTLSCSQTLNHNVMYWYQQKSSQAPKLLFHYYDKDFNNEADTPDNFQSRRPNTSFCFLDIRSPGLGDTAMYLCATSRAQGMNTEAFFGQGTRLTVV.

The V and J genes are TRBV6-2 or TRBV6-3 and TRBJ1-5; perhaps TRBD1 as D (5 bases). The V gene lost 5 bases and the J gene lost 4 bases, with 21 bases spanning the gap. Germline lookup yields CDR1 MNHEY and CDR2 SVGEGT. The CDR3 runs 17 residues. CDR3 in DNA: TGTGCCAGCAGTCCCCTCGAAGGGGATAGGGTTAATCAGCCCCAGCATTTT. Translation: CASSPLEGDRVNQPQHF.

This clone was recorded only once. V gene TRBV15 combines with J gene TRBJ1-5, with D perhaps TRBD1 (6 bases). The CDR3 totals 14 residues. The V gene lost 0 bases and the J gene lost 7 bases, with 10 bases spanning the gap. Germline CDR1 LNHNV, CDR2 YYDKDF (reference sequence). This chain's CDR3 is CATSREQGSQPQHF. The CDR3 region has the DNA TGTGCCACCAGCAGAGAACAGGGAAGCCAGCCCCAGCATTTT.

The V call is TRBV6-5, the J call TRBJ2-3, with 7 nucleotides matching TRBD1. V dropped 6 bases and J dropped 3; count of bases not matched to a gene: 6. Germline CDR1 MNHEY, CDR2 SVGAGI. This CDR3 spans 14 amino acids. As DNA, the CDR3 is TGTGCCAGCAGGAGACAGGGTGGGACAGATACGCAGTATTTT. Amino acid sequence: CASRRQGGTDTQYF.